This is a list of T cell receptor beta chains from one sample in a study of a mutant IDH1 vaccine in newly diagnosed glioma. Produced via immunoSEQ multiplex PCR; TCRdb's table is partial and in-frame only. This table has some 70,000 clones, roughly 78% appearing once. Source: PBMCs, taken from a glioma patient treated with radiotherapy, temozolomide or both. Receptor source: a man aged 45-65 years with glioma. Both conserved end residues are part of each CDR3. A D gene is named only where the DNA matches it firmly. Not all rows give a size; the values are once, few, many and, for expanded clones, a class.

D: -; J: TRBJ1-2; size: once; V: TRBV7-2; DNA: TGTGCCAGCAGCTTAGCCCTCCAGGGGCCGCCTGGCTACACCTTC; CDR3: CASSLALQGPPGYTF
D: -; J: TRBJ1-3; size: -; V: TRBV28; DNA: TGTGCCAGCAGTCAGGGTCCCTCTGGAAACACCATATATTTT; CDR3: CASSQGPSGNTIYF
D: -; J: TRBJ2-1; size: -; V: TRBV5-4; DNA: TGTGCCAGCAGCTTGTACCGGGGGGCTCTGGATGAGCAGTTCTTC; CDR3: CASSLYRGALDEQFF
D: -; J: TRBJ2-7; size: -; V: TRBV30; DNA: TGTGCCTGGAGCTACAGTGAGAGCTCCTACGAGCAGTACTTC; CDR3: CAWSYSESSYEQYF
D: -; J: TRBJ2-7; size: -; V: TRBV10-2; DNA: TGCGCCAGCAGCCCTCACAGCTCCTACGAGCAGTACTTC; CDR3: CASSPHSSYEQYF
D: -; J: TRBJ2-2; size: -; V: TRBV9; DNA: TGTGCCAGCAGCGTTGGAGGGGGAACCGGGGAGCTGTTTTTT; CDR3: CASSVGGGTGELFF
D: -; J: TRBJ1-5; size: -; V: TRBV4-1; DNA: TGCGCCAGCAGCCAAGTGCCCACCCCGCGCAATCAGCCCCAGCATTTT; CDR3: CASSQVPTPRNQPQHF
D: TRBD1; J: TRBJ2-2; size: -; V: TRBV19; DNA: TGTGCCAGTAGTCGAGGACAGGGTTTAGCCGGGGAGCTGTTTTTT; CDR3: CASSRGQGLAGELFF
D: TRBD2; J: TRBJ2-7; size: -; V: TRBV9; DNA: TGTGCCAGCAGCGTAGCAGCGGGATTGGGAAGCGAGCAGTACTTC; CDR3: CASSVAAGLGSEQYF
D: -; J: TRBJ1-3; size: -; V: TRBV29-1; DNA: TGCAGCATCCAGGAGTCTGGAAACACCATATATTTT; CDR3: CSIQESGNTIYF
D: -; J: TRBJ1-2; size: -; V: TRBV19; DNA: TGTGCCAGTAGTCTGTATAACTATGGCTACACCTTC; CDR3: CASSLYNYGYTF
D: TRBD1; J: TRBJ2-3; size: -; V: TRBV7-9; DNA: TGTGCCAGCAGCCCCCCTGAGAGACAGGGCCTAGTGGATACGCAGTATTTT; CDR3: CASSPPERQGLVDTQYF
D: TRBD2; J: TRBJ2-7; size: -; V: TRBV19; DNA: TGTGCCAGTAGCCCCAGCGGGGGGGCTTACGAGCAGTACTTC; CDR3: CASSPSGGAYEQYF
D: -; J: TRBJ2-7; size: once; V: TRBV5-1; DNA: TGCGCCAGCAGCCCCCAGGGTGTAGAGCAGTACTTC; CDR3: CASSPQGVEQYF
D: -; J: TRBJ2-2; size: -; V: TRBV9; DNA: TGTGCCAGCAGCGGGACCCTGGGGGCAAACACCGGGGAGCTGTTTTTT; CDR3: CASSGTLGANTGELFF
D: -; J: TRBJ2-7; size: -; V: TRBV30; DNA: TGTGCCTGGAGTGCCTCATACGAGCAGTACTTC; CDR3: CAWSASYEQYF
D: TRBD1; J: TRBJ2-6; size: -; V: TRBV5-4; DNA: TGTGCCAGCAGCTTTGGGGGACAGAGCTCTGGGGCCAACGTCCTGACTTTC; CDR3: CASSFGGQSSGANVLTF
D: -; J: TRBJ1-2; size: -; V: TRBV7-2; DNA: TGTGCCAGCAGCTTAGAGGGCCATGGCTACACCTTC; CDR3: CASSLEGHGYTF
D: -; J: TRBJ1-6; size: -; V: TRBV19; DNA: TGTGCCAGTAGTGCCCGGGCTTATCTAATGAGTTCACCCCTCCACTTT; CDR3: CASSARAYLMSSPLHF
D: TRBD1; J: TRBJ1-4; size: -; V: TRBV4-3; DNA: TGCGCCAGCAGCCAGGGCCAGGGGGCGACAACTAATGAAAAACTGTTTTTT; CDR3: CASSQGQGATTNEKLFF
D: -; J: TRBJ2-7; size: -; V: TRBV23-1; DNA: TGCGCCAGCAGTCCCTCTCAAGTATACGAGCAGTACTTC; CDR3: CASSPSQVYEQYF
D: -; J: TRBJ2-1; size: -; V: TRBV25-1; DNA: TGTGCCAGCAGTGACCCAGGGGTAAAGAATGAGCAGTTCTTC; CDR3: CASSDPGVKNEQFF
D: -; J: TRBJ2-7; size: -; V: TRBV2; DNA: TGTGCCAGCAATGGGGCAGCCACCTACGAGCAGTACTTC; CDR3: CASNGAATYEQYF
D: -; J: TRBJ2-1; size: -; V: TRBV6-1; DNA: TGTGCCAGCAGGGGCCACTCTAGCTCCTACAATGAGCAGTTCTTC; CDR3: CASRGHSSSYNEQFF
D: -; J: TRBJ2-7; size: -; V: TRBV4-1; DNA: TGCGCCAGCAGCCAAGATAAGGGACGAAGCTCCTACGAGCAGTACTTC; CDR3: CASSQDKGRSSYEQYF
D: -; J: TRBJ1-5; size: -; V: TRBV7-9; DNA: TGTGCCAGCAGCTTAGAGACAGAAAATCAGCCCCAGCATTTT; CDR3: CASSLETENQPQHF
D: TRBD2; J: TRBJ2-3; size: -; V: TRBV13; DNA: TGTGCCAGCAGCCCTCGGGGAGCGGGGGTAGATACGCAGTATTTT; CDR3: CASSPRGAGVDTQYF
D: -; J: TRBJ1-3; size: few; V: TRBV6-5; DNA: TGTGCCAGCAGTTACTCGGGGGAGGACTCTGGAAACACCATATATTTT; CDR3: CASSYSGEDSGNTIYF
D: -; J: TRBJ2-1; size: -; V: TRBV5-1; DNA: TGCGCCAGCAGCTTACAGAACAATGAGCAGTTCTTC; CDR3: CASSLQNNEQFF
D: -; J: TRBJ2-7; size: -; V: TRBV7-9; DNA: TGTGCCAGCAGCTTAGCAGGGGTCGACGAGCAGTACTTC; CDR3: CASSLAGVDEQYF
D: TRBD2; J: TRBJ2-7; size: -; V: TRBV13; DNA: TGTGCCAGCAGCTTAGAAGCGGGGGGTTTCTACGAGCAGTACTTC; CDR3: CASSLEAGGFYEQYF
D: -; J: TRBJ1-4; size: once; V: TRBV2; DNA: TGTGCCAGCATATACAGGGAGAGTGAAAAACTGTTTTTT; CDR3: CASIYRESEKLFF
D: TRBD1; J: TRBJ2-7; size: few; V: TRBV27; DNA: TGTGCCAGCAGTTTGAGGCAGGGGGTAAGCACCGGCGATTACGAGCAGTACTTC; CDR3: CASSLRQGVSTGDYEQYF